The clone carrying this T cell receptor beta chain was observed once. Its antigen is not known. The germline CDR1 and CDR2 sequences are DFQATT and SNEGSKA (reference sequence). The CDR3 totals 15 residues. The ends were cut back, 0 bases at V and 13 bases at J, with 19 bases in the middle. Libraries for TCR beta were made by quantitative 5'-RACE with molecular barcodes. A single record per CDR3 protein comes from TCRdb applying MiXCR to the 5' RACE reads. Of about 450,000 distinct CDR3 sequences listed, roughly 27% were seen once; the top ten hold 0.89%. The sample comes from a study of CD8 T cells in ankylosing spondylitis. Regarding the study as a whole: Seemingly characteristic of ankylosing spondylitis blood was a TCR beta motif consisting of eight highly homologous variants.

This receptor was identified in a male donor with ankylosing spondylitis. The material sequenced was blood, either unsorted or a sorted T cell fraction (not recorded which). V usage is TRBV20-1 and J usage is TRBJ1-6; D may be TRBD1 (5 bases). The CDR3 loop is CSARDRAGDGRPLHF. CDR3 sequence (DNA): TGCAGTGCTAGAGATAGAGCGGGGGACGGCCGGCCCCTCCACTTT.